Below, 9 T cell receptor beta chains from the same sample are listed, as sequenced in a study of blood T cell repertoires in COVID-19. Method: immunoSEQ multiplex PCR; TCRdb's copy keeps in-frame clones and lacks some. Here the sample spans 150,000 to 200,000 clones, more than 70% being singletons. Sequencing was done on a sample of PBMCs or T cells enriched from blood (not recorded which). The source is a woman younger than 30 who had recovered from COVID-19.

The chain employs TRBV7-9 and TRBJ1-6, with D perhaps matching TRBD1 (6 bases). The V end lost 2 bases, the J end lost 8 bases, and 10 bases lay between the germline ends. CDR1 is SEHNR and CDR2 is FQNEAQ in the germline V gene (reference sequence). This CDR3 has 14 amino acids. CDR3 nucleotide sequence: TGTGCCAGCAGCTTAAGACAGGTTCATTCACCCCTCCACTTT. As protein: CASSLRQVHSPLHF. The full variable domain, in which reference TRBV7-9 and TRBJ1-6 provide the parts outside the CDR3, is DTGVSQNPRHKITKRGQNVTFRCDPISEHNRLYWYRQTLGQGPEFLTYFQNEAQLEKSRLLSDRFSAERPKGSFSTLEIQRTEQGDSAMYLCASSLRQVHSPLHFGNGTRLTVT.

The rearrangement joins TRBV5-4 to TRBJ2-7; perhaps TRBD1 as D (5 bases). CDR1 and CDR2 (germline): SGHNT, YYREEE (reference sequence). This CDR3 contains 14 residues. V lost 2 bases and J 0 bases, leaving 9 bases between the germline ends. The CDR3 DNA reads TGTGCCAGCAGCTTAGCCGACAGCTCCTACGAGCAGTACTTC. This codes for CASSLADSSYEQYF.

This rearrangement joins TRBV9 to TRBJ1-1; TRBD1 matches 9 bases. Germline CDR1 and CDR2: SGDLS and YYNGEE. This CDR3 spans 16 amino acids. Germline trimming cut 4 bases from V and 0 bases from J; bases unmatched to any gene: 7. CDR3 loop: CASSPRDRELNTEAFF. The CDR3 region has the DNA TGTGCCAGCAGCCCCCGGGACAGGGAGCTGAACACTGAAGCTTTCTTT.

The chain carries TRBV19 and TRBJ2-7, with D tentatively TRBD1 (5 bases). The length of the CDR3 is 14 residues. In germline, CDR1 is LNHDA, CDR2 SQIVND (reference sequence). The ends were cut back, 3 bases at V and 5 bases at J, with 14 bases in the middle. The CDR3: CASSIQDSGNEQYF. In nucleotides, the CDR3 is TGTGCCAGTAGTATCCAGGATTCAGGGAACGAGCAGTACTTC.

V gene TRBV6-5 combines with J gene TRBJ1-2; D is ambiguous. Trimming shortened V by 6 bases and J by 8 bases, and 19 bases separated the two germline ends. CDR1 and CDR2 from the germline V gene are MNHEY and SVGAGI. The CDR3 has 14 amino acids. The CDR3 region is CASSFNRGEKGYTF. For the CDR3, the DNA is TGTGCCAGCAGCTTCAATCGGGGTGAGAAGGGCTACACCTTC.

This clone showed up just once. This rearrangement joins TRBV28 to TRBJ2-7; 12 bases line up with TRBD1. The junction had 4 bases not matched to a gene; V was cut back by 3 bases and J by 7 bases. The CDR3 has 14 amino acids. Looked up from germline, CDR1 is MDHEN and CDR2 is SYDVKM. CDR3 residues: CASSLGDRGREQYF. The CDR3 region has the DNA TGTGCCAGCAGTTTGGGGGACAGGGGGCGTGAGCAGTACTTC.

The chain couples TRBV9 to TRBJ2-3; 8 nucleotides line up with TRBD2. Germline CDR1 reads SGDLS; CDR2 reads YYNGEE. After removal of 0 bases from V and 8 bases from J, the junction contained 8 bases not matched to a gene. The CDR3 length is 15 residues. CDR3 residues: CASSVAASGFGTQYF. DNA for the CDR3: TGTGCCAGCAGCGTAGCGGCTAGCGGGTTCGGTACGCAGTATTTT.

V usage is TRBV5-1 and J usage is TRBJ2-1, with 7 bases identical to TRBD1. The germline gives CDR1 SGHRS, CDR2 YFSETQ. The V gene end was trimmed by 3 bases and the J gene end by 6 bases; junction bases not matched to a gene: 6. The CDR3 loop spans 14 amino acids. The CDR3 is CASSYRQGLNEQFF. The CDR3, as DNA: TGCGCCAGCAGCTACAGACAGGGCCTCAATGAGCAGTTCTTC.

The rearrangement joins TRBV27 to TRBJ1-5, with 7 bases aligning to TRBD1. The CDR3 is made up of 12 amino acids. CDR1 and CDR2 from the germline V gene are MNHEY and SMNVEV (reference sequence). V was pared by 6 bases and J by 11 bases, with 7 bases of the junction left unmatched. The CDR3 sequence is CASRTGKQSQHF. CDR3 bases: TGTGCCAGCAGGACAGGGAAACAGTCCCAGCATTTT.